This TCR beta chain came from a study of OX40 agonist ivuxolimab in advanced cancers. TCRdb keeps only in-frame clones here, not all; method: immunoSEQ multiplex PCR. The sample includes tens of thousands of clones, 83% of them seen just once. The receptor was isolated from an adult with an advanced solid tumor such as melanoma, head and neck, liver or kidney cancer. The specimen was CD4+ or CD8+ T cells sorted from blood, collected in a trial of the OX40 agonist ivuxolimab.

CDR3 in DNA: TGTGCCAGCAGTTTACTTCTTGTCGGGGAGCTGTTTTTT. Residues: CASSLLLVGELFF. The chain uses TRBV27 and TRBJ2-2; D is ambiguous. Germline V CDR1 and CDR2: MNHEY, SMNVEV (reference sequence). The CDR3 is made up of 13 amino acids. The V gene lost 2 bases and the J gene lost 7 bases, with 8 bases spanning the gap.